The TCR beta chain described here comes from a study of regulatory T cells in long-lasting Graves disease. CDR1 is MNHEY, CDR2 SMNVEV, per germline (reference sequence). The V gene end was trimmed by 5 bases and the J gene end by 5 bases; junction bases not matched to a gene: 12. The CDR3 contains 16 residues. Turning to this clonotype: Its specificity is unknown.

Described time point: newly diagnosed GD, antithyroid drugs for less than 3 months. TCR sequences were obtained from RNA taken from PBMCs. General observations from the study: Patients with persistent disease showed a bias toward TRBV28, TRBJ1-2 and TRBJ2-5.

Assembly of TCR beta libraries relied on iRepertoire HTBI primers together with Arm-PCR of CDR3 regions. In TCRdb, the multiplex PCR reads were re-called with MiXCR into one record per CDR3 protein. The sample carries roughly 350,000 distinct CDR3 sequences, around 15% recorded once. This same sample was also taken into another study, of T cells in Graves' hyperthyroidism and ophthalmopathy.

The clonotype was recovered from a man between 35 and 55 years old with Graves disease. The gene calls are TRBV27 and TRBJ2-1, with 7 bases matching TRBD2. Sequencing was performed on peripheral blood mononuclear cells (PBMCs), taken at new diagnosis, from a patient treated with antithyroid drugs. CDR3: CASSPPGLPTNNEQFF. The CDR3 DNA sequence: TGTGCCAGCAGTCCACCGGGACTACCGACCAACAATGAGCAGTTCTTC.